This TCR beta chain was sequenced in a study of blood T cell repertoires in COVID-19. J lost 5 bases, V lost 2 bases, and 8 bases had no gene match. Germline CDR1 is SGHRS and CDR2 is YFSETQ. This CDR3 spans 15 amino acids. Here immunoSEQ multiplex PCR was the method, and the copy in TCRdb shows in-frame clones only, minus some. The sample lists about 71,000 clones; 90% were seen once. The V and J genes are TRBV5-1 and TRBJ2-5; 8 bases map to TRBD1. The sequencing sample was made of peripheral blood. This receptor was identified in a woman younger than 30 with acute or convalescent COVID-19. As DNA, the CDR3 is TGCGCCAGCAGCTTACAATCAGGGGGCACGGAGACCCAGTACTTC. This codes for CASSLQSGGTETQYF.